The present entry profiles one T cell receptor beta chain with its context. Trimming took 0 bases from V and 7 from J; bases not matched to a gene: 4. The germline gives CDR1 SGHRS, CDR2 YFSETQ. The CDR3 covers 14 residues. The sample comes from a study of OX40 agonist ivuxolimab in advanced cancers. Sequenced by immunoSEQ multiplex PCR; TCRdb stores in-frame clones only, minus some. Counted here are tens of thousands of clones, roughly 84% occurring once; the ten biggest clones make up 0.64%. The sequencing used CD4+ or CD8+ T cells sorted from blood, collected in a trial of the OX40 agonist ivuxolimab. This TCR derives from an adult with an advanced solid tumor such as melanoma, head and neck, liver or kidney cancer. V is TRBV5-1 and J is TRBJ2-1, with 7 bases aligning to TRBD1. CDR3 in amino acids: CASSLGYRGNEQFF. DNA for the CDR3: TGCGCCAGCAGCTTGGGATACAGGGGAAATGAGCAGTTCTTC.